The clone carrying this T cell receptor (beta chain) was seen more than once but under ten times. As yet, its antigen is unknown. This sample is drawn from a study of T cells after yellow fever vaccination. Study conclusions and caveats: The booster saw the reappearance of most primary-vaccination clones (roughly 96% CD4, roughly 87% CD8). Clonotypes found in both CD4 and CD8 compartments made up a small share. In FACS-sorted repertoires, abundant clonotypes from the bulk population could appear as contaminants.

The CDR3 totals 15 residues. CDR1 is KGHSH and CDR2 is LQKENI in the germline V gene. With V trimmed by 1 base and J by 5 bases, 7 bases remained unmatched. One entry per CDR3 protein results from TCRdb running MiXCR on the 5' RACE reads. The top ten clones hold around 3% of a sample with some 240,000 distinct CDR3 sequences, less than 3.5% of them seen once. Specimen: CD4+ T cells sorted from PBMCs, collected 10 days after the yellow fever booster vaccination. The TCR sequence derives from a man younger than 35 who received the YFV17D yellow fever vaccine. The V call is TRBV18, the J call TRBJ1-1; 7 nucleotides align to TRBD1. In DNA form, the CDR3 reads TGTGCCAGCTCACCACGGACAGGCGTACGGACTGAAGCTTTCTTT. It translates to CASSPRTGVRTEAFF.